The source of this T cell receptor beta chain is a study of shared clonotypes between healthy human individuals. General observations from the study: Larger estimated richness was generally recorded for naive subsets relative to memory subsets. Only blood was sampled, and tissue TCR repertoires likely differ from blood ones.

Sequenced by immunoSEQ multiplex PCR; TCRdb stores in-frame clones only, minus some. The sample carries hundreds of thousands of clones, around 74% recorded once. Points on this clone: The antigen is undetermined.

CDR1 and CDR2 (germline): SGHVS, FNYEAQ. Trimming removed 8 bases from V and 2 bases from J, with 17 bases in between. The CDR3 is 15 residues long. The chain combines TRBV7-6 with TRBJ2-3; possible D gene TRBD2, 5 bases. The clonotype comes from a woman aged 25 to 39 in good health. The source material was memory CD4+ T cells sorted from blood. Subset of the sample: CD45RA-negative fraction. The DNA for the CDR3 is TGTGCCAGCCCGTCGGGGTATGGGCTCACAGATACGCAGTATTTT. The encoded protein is CASPSGYGLTDTQYF.